This T cell receptor beta chain was recorded in a study of T cell responses to AZD1222 COVID-19 vaccine. Comments on this clone: Its cognate antigen is unknown.

Assay used: immunoSEQ multiplex PCR; TCRdb lists only in-frame clones, some missing. Of about 190,000 clones in the sample, approximately 87% are singletons; the top ten hold 2.5% to 3%. Study-wide results and caveats: Unmutated regions of variants are reportedly targeted by nearly half of spike-specific TCRs.

This receptor was identified in an adult in good health. The sequencing used peripheral blood, collected on day 0 of MenACWY control vaccination.

The CDR3 sequence is CATSDTGTGEDTQYF. In nucleotides, the CDR3 is TGTGCCACCAGTGATACCGGGACAGGGGAAGATACGCAGTATTTT. The chain carries TRBV24-1 and TRBJ2-3; TRBD1 aligns across 10 bases. CDR3 length equals 15 residues. V was pared by 3 bases and J by 5 bases, with 4 bases of the junction left unmatched. Germline V gives CDR1 KGHDR, CDR2 SFDVKD.